The clone carrying this TCR beta chain was observed a handful of times. Its antigen is unknown. These data originate in a study of T cells after yellow fever vaccination. Study information: Researchers used SMART-Seq v4 Ultra Low Input to prepare fractions that had low cell numbers.

The study's findings and limits: In post-booster samples, most primary-vaccination clones reappeared (under 98% CD4, about 91% CD8). When the response was secondary, it was weaker but reached its peak faster, day 5 versus 15.

CDR1 is ENHRY, CDR2 SYGVKD, per germline. Trimming removed 8 bases from V and 5 bases from J; junction bases left unmatched: 16. The CDR3 consists of 17 residues. Template switching with 5'RACE generated the TCR cDNA and added a universal primer site and UMIs. TCRdb recomputed calls from the 5' RACE reads with MiXCR, one row per CDR3 protein. The repertoire includes around 340,000 distinct CDR3 sequences, 9.5% to 15% of them detected once, and 3.2% sits in the top ten. The chain is built from TRBV10-3 and TRBJ2-5; 11 bases are a match to TRBD2. This sequence originates from a man aged 18 to 30 who received the YFV17D yellow fever vaccine. Sample: CD4+ T cells sorted from PBMCs, taken 15 days after the yellow fever booster vaccination. In DNA form, the CDR3 reads TGTGCCATCGGCGGTGGGCTAGCGGGGGGTGGAACGGAGACCCAGTACTTC. This translates into CAIGGGLAGGGTETQYF.